These T cell receptor beta chains were read from a single sample in a study of blood T cell repertoires in COVID-19. The table came from immunoSEQ multiplex PCR; TCRdb's copy has only in-frame clones and leaves some out. This table holds 110,000 or so clones, about four fifths found once. Input material: peripheral blood. Receptors originate from a human donor in a cohort sampled during active COVID-19. Both conserved end residues are part of each CDR3. A D gene is named only where the DNA matches it firmly. Clone size is given for some rows only: seen once, a few or many times, or a class if the clone is expanded.

D gene,clone size,V gene,J gene,CDR3 DNA,CDR3 protein
-,once,TRBV3-1/TRBV3-2,TRBJ1-5,TGTGCCAGCAGCCAAGATCTGGGAGGGGCTCAGCCCCAGCATTTT,CASSQDLGGAQPQHF
-,-,TRBV29-1,TRBJ2-1,TGCAGCGTGGTAGGAGGACCGCATCGGGAGCAGTTCTTC,CSVVGGPHREQFF
-,-,TRBV5-6,TRBJ2-3,TGTGCCAGCAGCTTGTGGGGCAGCACAGATACGCAGTATTTT,CASSLWGSTDTQYF
TRBD1,-,TRBV3-1/TRBV3-2,TRBJ2-6,TGTGCCAGCAGCCAAGACAGGGGGCTCGGGGCCAACGTCCTGACTTTC,CASSQDRGLGANVLTF
TRBD1,-,TRBV7-2,TRBJ1-5,TGTGCCAGCAGCCCCGAGACAGGGGGATATCAGCCCCAGCATTTT,CASSPETGGYQPQHF
TRBD2,once,TRBV5-1,TRBJ2-1,TGCGCCAGCAGCGGGGATAGCGGGGGGGCGTACAATGAGCAGTTCTTC,CASSGDSGGAYNEQFF
TRBD2,once,TRBV2,TRBJ2-1,TGTGCCAGCACCGAAAGTCAGCGGGGCTCCTACAATGAGCAGTTCTTC,CASTESQRGSYNEQFF
TRBD1,-,TRBV5-4,TRBJ2-3,TGTGCCAGCAGCGTCGACAGGGGGCACGGAGATACGCAGTATTTT,CASSVDRGHGDTQYF
TRBD2,-,TRBV7-8,TRBJ2-7,TGTGCCAGCAGCCCTTTTCGGCTAGCGGGGGGCACGAGCTCCTACGAGCAGTACTTC,CASSPFRLAGGTSSYEQYF
-,-,TRBV6-5,TRBJ2-7,TGTGCCAGTGGGTCCTGGCGGGACTACGAGCAGTACTTC,CASGSWRDYEQYF
-,-,TRBV3-1/TRBV3-2,TRBJ1-6,TGTGCCAGCAGCTTCCGACAGGCAGCTAATTCACCCCTCCACTTT,CASSFRQAANSPLHF
-,-,TRBV7-9,TRBJ1-2,TGTGCCAGCAGCTCAGAGACAAGCCCTTATGGCTACACCTTC,CASSSETSPYGYTF
-,-,TRBV21-1,TRBJ2-5,TGTGCCAGCAGCCAAACTAGCGAAAAAGAGACCCAGTACTTC,CASSQTSEKETQYF
-,-,TRBV7-9,TRBJ1-1,TGTGCCAGCAGTCCACTCAGGGGCCCGCTGAACACTGAAGCTTTCTTT,CASSPLRGPLNTEAFF
TRBD2,-,TRBV5-1,TRBJ2-3,TGCGCCAGCAGCTTGATCCTAGCGGGGGGCACAGATACGCAGTATTTT,CASSLILAGGTDTQYF
TRBD2,-,TRBV3-1/TRBV3-2,TRBJ2-7,TGTGCCAGCAGCCTCACAGCGGGGGGTTACGAGCAGTACTTC,CASSLTAGGYEQYF
TRBD2,-,TRBV18,TRBJ2-7,TGTGCCAGCTCATCCACCCCGGGGGGCTACGAGCAGTACTTC,CASSSTPGGYEQYF
TRBD1,-,TRBV6-2/TRBV6-3,TRBJ1-1,TGTGCCAGCAGTTACGGGAACAGGGGGAGAACTGAAGCTTTCTTT,CASSYGNRGRTEAFF
TRBD1,-,TRBV5-1,TRBJ1-2,TGCGCCAGCAGCTCCCTCGGGACAGGGGGCTCAAATGGCTACACCTTC,CASSSLGTGGSNGYTF
TRBD1,-,TRBV6-5,TRBJ1-6,TGTGCCAGCAGTTACTCCCAGGGGGCCTATAATTCACCCCTCCACTTT,CASSYSQGAYNSPLHF
-,-,TRBV3-1/TRBV3-2,TRBJ2-3,TGTGCCAGCAGCCCTGAGGAGGGGTTGGTCACAGATACGCAGTATTTT,CASSPEEGLVTDTQYF
-,-,TRBV7-2,TRBJ2-1,TGTGCCAGCAGCTTAGGAAAAGGGGGGGATGAGCAGTTCTTC,CASSLGKGGDEQFF